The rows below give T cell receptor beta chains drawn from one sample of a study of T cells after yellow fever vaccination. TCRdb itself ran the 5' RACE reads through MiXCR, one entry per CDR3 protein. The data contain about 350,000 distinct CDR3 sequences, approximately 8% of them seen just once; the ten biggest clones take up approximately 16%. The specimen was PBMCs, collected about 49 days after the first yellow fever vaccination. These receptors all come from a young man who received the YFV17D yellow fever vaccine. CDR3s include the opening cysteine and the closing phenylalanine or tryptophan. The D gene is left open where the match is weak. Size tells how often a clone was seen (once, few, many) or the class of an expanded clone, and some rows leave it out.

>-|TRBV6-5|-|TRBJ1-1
CASRPRGGTEAFF
TGTGCCAGCAGGCCCCGAGGGGGGACTGAAGCTTTCTTT
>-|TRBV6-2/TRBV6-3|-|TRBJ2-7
CASRRSGGEQYF
TGTGCCAGCCGCCGGAGCGGAGGCGAGCAGTACTTC
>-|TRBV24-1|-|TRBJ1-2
CATSDYSVRQDYGYTF
TGTGCCACCAGTGATTATTCCGTACGGCAGGACTATGGCTACACCTTC
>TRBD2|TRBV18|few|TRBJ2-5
CASSPWRTSGGNQETQYF
TGTGCCAGCTCACCATGGAGGACTAGCGGGGGGAACCAAGAGACCCAGTACTTC
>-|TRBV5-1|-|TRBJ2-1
CASSLAPGPGPRHEQFF
TGCGCCAGCAGCTTGGCCCCGGGACCTGGACCTCGCCATGAGCAGTTCTTC
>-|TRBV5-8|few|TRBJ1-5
CASSFGPEHSNQPQHF
TGTGCCAGCAGCTTTGGGCCAGAGCATAGCAATCAGCCCCAGCATTTT
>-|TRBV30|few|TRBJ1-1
CAWNPGTLNTEAFF
TGTGCCTGGAACCCCGGGACGTTGAACACTGAAGCTTTCTTT
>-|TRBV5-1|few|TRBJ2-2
CASSRMNTGELFF
TGCGCCAGCAGCAGGATGAACACCGGGGAGCTGTTTTTT
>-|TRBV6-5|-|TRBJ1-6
CASSYQGRNSPLHF
TGTGCCAGCAGTTACCAGGGACGTAATTCACCCCTCCACTTT
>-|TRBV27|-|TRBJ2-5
CASSLGGPPVETQYF
TGTGCCAGCAGTTTAGGGGGGCCGCCGGTCGAGACCCAGTACTTC
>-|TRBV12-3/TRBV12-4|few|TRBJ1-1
CASSGTEAFF
TGTGCCAGCAGTGGTACTGAAGCTTTCTTT
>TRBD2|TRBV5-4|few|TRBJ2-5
CASRLLGVAGQETQYF
TGTGCCAGCAGACTACTGGGGGTAGCGGGACAAGAGACCCAGTACTTC
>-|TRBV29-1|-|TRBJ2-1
CSSEVPSYNEQFF
TGCAGTAGCGAGGTACCTTCCTACAATGAGCAGTTCTTC
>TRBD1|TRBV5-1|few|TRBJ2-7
CASSYDRENEQYF
TGCGCCAGCAGCTATGACAGGGAAAACGAGCAGTACTTC
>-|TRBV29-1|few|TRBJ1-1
CSAIDIVNTEAFF
TGCAGCGCCATCGACATAGTGAACACTGAAGCTTTCTTT
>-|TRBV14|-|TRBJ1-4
CASSQRQSVTNEKLFF
TGTGCCAGCAGCCAAAGACAATCGGTCACCAATGAAAAACTGTTTTTT
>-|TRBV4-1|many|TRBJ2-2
CASSQGQNTGELFF
TGCGCCAGCAGCCAAGGACAGAACACCGGGGAGCTGTTTTTT
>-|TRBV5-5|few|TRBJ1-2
CASSLALRSDNPAYGYTF
TGTGCCAGCAGCTTGGCCTTACGATCGGACAATCCCGCATATGGCTACACCTTC
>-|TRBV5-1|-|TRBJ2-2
CASSFSLRGPNTGELFF
TGCGCCAGCAGCTTCAGCTTGCGGGGCCCTAACACCGGGGAGCTGTTTTTT
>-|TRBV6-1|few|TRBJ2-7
CASSEREIVYEQYF
TGTGCCAGCAGTGAGAGGGAGATAGTCTACGAGCAGTACTTC
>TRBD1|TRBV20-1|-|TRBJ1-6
CSAGTGRENSPLHF
TGCAGTGCCGGGACAGGACGGGAAAATTCACCCCTCCACTTT
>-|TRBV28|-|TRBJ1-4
CASTLEGATNEKLFF
TGTGCCAGCACCCTCGAGGGGGCAACTAATGAAAAACTGTTTTTT
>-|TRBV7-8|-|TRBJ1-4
CASSLARKKLFF
TGTGCCAGCAGCTTAGCCCGGAAAAAACTGTTTTTT
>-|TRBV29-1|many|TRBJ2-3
CSVITRPLTDTQYF
TGCAGCGTTATTACCCGACCGCTCACAGATACGCAGTATTTT
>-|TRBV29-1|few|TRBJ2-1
CSVEGGRGSYNEQFF
TGCAGCGTTGAAGGGGGACGGGGCTCCTACAATGAGCAGTTCTTC
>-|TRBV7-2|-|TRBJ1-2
CASSLTQHYGYTF
TGTGCCAGCAGCTTAACACAGCACTATGGCTACACCTTC
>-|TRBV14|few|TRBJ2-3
CASSQSPYPVDTQYF
TGTGCCAGCAGCCAGAGCCCCTACCCGGTAGATACGCAGTATTTT
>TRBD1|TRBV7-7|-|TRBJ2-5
CASSQGPGQGRETQYF
TGTGCTAGCAGCCAAGGACCCGGACAGGGAAGGGAGACCCAGTACTTC
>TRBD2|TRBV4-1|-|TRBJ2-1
CASSPGLAGENEQFF
TGCGCCAGCAGCCCGGGACTAGCGGGGGAGAATGAGCAGTTCTTC
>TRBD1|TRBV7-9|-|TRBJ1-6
CASTWDSGSPLHF
TGTGCCAGCACCTGGGACAGTGGATCACCCCTCCACTTT
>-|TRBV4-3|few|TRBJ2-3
CASSQGYPRTDTQYF
TGCGCCAGCAGCCAAGGGTACCCCCGCACAGATACGCAGTATTTT
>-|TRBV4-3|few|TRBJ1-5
CASSQDPLVFNQPQHF
TGCGCCAGCAGCCAAGATCCATTGGTTTTCAATCAGCCCCAGCATTTT
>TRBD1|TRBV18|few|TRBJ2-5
CASSPPGQGSKETQYF
TGTGCCAGCTCACCACCGGGACAGGGTTCTAAAGAGACCCAGTACTTC
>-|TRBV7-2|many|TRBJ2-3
CASSFGEADTQYF
TGTGCCAGCAGCTTCGGGGAAGCAGATACGCAGTATTTT
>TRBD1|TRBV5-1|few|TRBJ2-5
CASRPNRGKETQYF
TGCGCCAGCAGGCCTAACAGGGGAAAAGAGACCCAGTACTTC
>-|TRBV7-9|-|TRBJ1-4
CASSISGPNEKLFF
TGTGCCAGCAGTATCTCGGGACCTAATGAAAAACTGTTTTTT
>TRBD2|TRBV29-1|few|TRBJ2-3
CSVGLATDTQYF
TGCAGCGTAGGACTAGCCACAGATACGCAGTATTTT
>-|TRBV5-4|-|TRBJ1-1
CASSLPGVNTEAFF
TGTGCCAGCAGCCTCCCAGGGGTTAACACTGAAGCTTTCTTT
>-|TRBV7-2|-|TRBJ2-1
CASTSKTSSYNEQFF
TGTGCCAGCACCTCCAAGACGAGCTCCTACAATGAGCAGTTCTTC
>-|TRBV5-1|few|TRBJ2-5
CASSLAGYGETQYF
TGCGCCAGCAGCTTGGCCGGTTACGGGGAGACCCAGTACTTC
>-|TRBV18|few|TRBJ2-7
CASSPGTSTVYEQYF
TGTGCCAGCTCGCCCGGGACCTCAACGGTCTACGAGCAGTACTTC
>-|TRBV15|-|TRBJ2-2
CATSREGGTNTGELFF
TGTGCCACCAGCAGAGAGGGCGGGACGAACACCGGGGAGCTGTTTTTT
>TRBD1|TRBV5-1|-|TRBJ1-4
CASSLETGGNEKLFF
TGCGCCAGCAGCTTGGAGACAGGGGGAAATGAAAAACTGTTTTTT
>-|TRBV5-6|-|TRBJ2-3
CASSLDANTDTQYF
TGTGCCAGCAGCTTGGATGCGAACACAGATACGCAGTATTTT
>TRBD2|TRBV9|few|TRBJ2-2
CASSVASGGETGELFF
TGTGCCAGCAGCGTAGCTAGCGGGGGTGAAACCGGGGAGCTGTTTTTT
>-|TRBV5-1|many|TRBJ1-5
CASSIDGDQPQHF
TGCGCCAGCAGCATTGACGGAGATCAGCCCCAGCATTTT
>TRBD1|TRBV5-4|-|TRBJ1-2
CASLNRGGGYTF
TGTGCCAGCCTCAACAGGGGAGGAGGCTACACCTTC
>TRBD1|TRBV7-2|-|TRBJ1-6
CASSLAQTGSNSPLHF
TGTGCCAGCAGCTTAGCCCAGACAGGGTCGAATTCACCCCTCCACTTT
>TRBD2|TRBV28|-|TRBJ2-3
CASSLFTSGGATDTQYF
TGTGCCAGCAGTTTATTTACTAGCGGGGGGGCTACAGATACGCAGTATTTT